Presented here are 26 T cell receptor beta chains from one specimen sequenced in a study of shared clonotypes between healthy human individuals. The protocol was immunoSEQ multiplex PCR, while the TCRdb copy is restricted to in-frame clones and leaves out a portion. This sample has approximately 2.5 million clones, with under 95% found just once. Specimen: naive CD4+ T cells from PBMCs. Described subset: CD45RA+ positively selected. These receptors were collected from a young man in good health. Some clones in this sample may be carry-over from other donors' samples.

The V gene is TRBV19, the J gene TRBJ2-2, with a possible D match to TRBD1 (8 bases). Trimming took off 3 bases at V and 6 bases at J, with 17 bases between the two ends. The CDR3 runs to 16 residues. Germline V gives CDR1 LNHDA, CDR2 SQIVND (reference sequence). The CDR3 nucleotides read TGTGCCAGTAGTATCGTGCGGGGGACAGGCTCCGGGGAGCTGTTTTTT. It specifies CASSIVRGTGSGELFF.

The genes are TRBV9 and TRBJ1-2; D is perhaps TRBD1 (6 bases). The germline V and J ends were trimmed by 3 bases and 2 bases, with 17 bases remaining between them. Per germline, CDR1 SGDLS and CDR2 YYNGEE. The CDR3 covers 16 residues. The CDR3 sequence is CASSAGGDTGNYGYTF. The CDR3 DNA follows: TGTGCCAGCAGCGCCGGAGGGGACACGGGGAACTATGGCTACACCTTC.

V usage is TRBV25-1 and J usage is TRBJ1-2, with D perhaps matching TRBD1 (6 bases). This CDR3 spans 14 amino acids. V dropped 6 bases and J dropped 6 bases, with 17 bases sitting between them. Per the germline V gene, CDR1 is MGHDK and CDR2 is SYGVNS. The CDR3 DNA is TGTGCCAGCAGCAAAGAGGGGGGGCGTAATGGCTACACCTTC. This gives the protein CASSKEGGRNGYTF.

J is TRBJ1-3 and V is TRBV18; the D is unclear. V lost 3 bases and J 3 bases, leaving 12 bases between the germline ends. CDR3 length: 15 amino acids. The germline gives CDR1 KGHSH, CDR2 LQKENI. The CDR3 region has the DNA TGTGCCAGCTCACCGAGCCGGGTTTATGGAAACACCATATATTTT. It translates to CASSPSRVYGNTIYF.

This clone has a single count. V is TRBV5-1 and J is TRBJ2-7, with TRBD1 matching over 8 bases. CDR1 and CDR2 from the germline V gene are SGHRS and YFSETQ. The length of the CDR3 is 14 residues. Trimming removed 4 bases from V and 3 bases from J; junction bases left unmatched: 6. The CDR3 loop reads CASSIRTGNYEQYF. In nucleotides, the CDR3 is TGCGCCAGCAGCATCCGGACAGGGAACTACGAGCAGTACTTC.

V usage is TRBV5-4 and J usage is TRBJ2-7; a weak D match, TRBD1 (5 bases). Trimming pared 6 bases from V and 4 bases from J, leaving 20 bases between. CDR1 and CDR2 from the germline V gene are SGHNT and YYREEE (reference sequence). The CDR3 runs to 15 residues. CDR3 region: CASTPRPGKAYEQYF. The CDR3 nucleotides read TGTGCCAGCACCCCCCGCCCAGGGAAAGCTTACGAGCAGTACTTC.

The rearrangement joins TRBV11-3 to TRBJ2-2; unclear D gene. Deletions cut 5 bases from V and 10 bases from J, with 14 bases between. Germline CDR1 is SGHNT and CDR2 is YENEEA. The CDR3 contains 13 residues. The CDR3 spells CASSPGPDAELFF. The CDR3 nucleotides read TGTGCCAGCAGCCCGGGCCCAGACGCGGAGCTGTTTTTT.

This clone has a single count. The chain combines TRBV5-6 with TRBJ2-7; D gene ambiguous. Germline CDR1 and CDR2: SGHDT and YYEEEE. Trimming stripped 5 bases from V and 0 bases from J, with 9 bases between. The CDR3 runs to 13 residues. CDR3 in amino acids: CASSDFPSYEQYF. The CDR3 DNA reads as TGTGCCAGCAGTGACTTTCCCTCCTACGAGCAGTACTTC. The whole variable domain, remainder taken from reference TRBV5-6 and TRBJ2-7, is DAGVTQSPTHLIKTRGQQVTLRCSPKSGHDTVSWYQQALGQGPQFIFQYYEEEERQRGNFPDRFSGHQFPNYSSELNVNALLLGDSALYLCASSDFPSYEQYFGPGTRLTVT.

The chain links TRBV19 to TRBJ2-7; TRBD1 is a possible D gene (5 bases). The germline V and J ends were trimmed by 4 bases and 3 bases, with 13 bases remaining between them. CDR1 is LNHDA and CDR2 is SQIVND in the germline V gene (reference sequence). The CDR3 runs 14 residues. The CDR3 is CASSRTDTNYEQYF. The CDR3 DNA follows: TGTGCCAGTAGTAGGACGGACACCAACTACGAGCAGTACTTC. Using reference TRBV19 and TRBJ2-7 for the parts outside the CDR3, the full variable domain is DGGITQSPKYLFRKEGQNVTLSCEQNLNHDAMYWYRQDPGQGLRLIYYSQIVNDFQKGDIAEGYSVSREKKESFPLTVTSAQKNPTAFYLCASSRTDTNYEQYFGPGTRLTVT.

This rearrangement joins TRBV5-6 to TRBJ2-7; 9 bases line up with TRBD1. Germline V gene lookup returns CDR1 SGHDT and CDR2 YYEEEE. Trimming cost V 3 bases and J 5 bases; bases outside gene matches: 6. The CDR3 spans 14 residues. The CDR3 coding sequence is TGTGCCAGCAGCTGGACAGGGGAGGCCCACGAGCAGTACTTC. It yields the protein CASSWTGEAHEQYF.

V and J are TRBV5-4 and TRBJ1-2, with 9 positions matching TRBD1. Trimming took 4 bases from V and 2 from J; bases not matched to a gene: 6. CDR3 length equals 15 residues. Germline V gene lookup returns CDR1 SGHNT and CDR2 YYREEE (reference sequence). The CDR3 reads CASSPDGTGNYGYTF. As DNA, the CDR3 is TGTGCCAGCAGCCCTGACGGGACAGGGAACTATGGCTACACCTTC. The whole variable domain, filled in from reference TRBV5-4 and TRBJ1-2, reads ETGVTQSPTHLIKTRGQQVTLRCSSQSGHNTVSWYQQALGQGPQFIFQYYREEENGRGNFPPRFSGLQFPNYSSELNVNALELDDSALYLCASSPDGTGNYGYTFGSGTRLTVV.

V gene TRBV30 combines with J gene TRBJ2-7; no firm D call. From germline, CDR1 is GTSNPN and CDR2 SVGIG (reference sequence). This CDR3 is built from 14 residues. Trimming cost V 5 bases and J 6 bases, with 20 bases left between them. The DNA of the CDR3 is TGTGCCTGGGAGCAGACCTATTTTAGTGGCGAGCAGTACTTC. Protein: CAWEQTYFSGEQYF.

The V call is TRBV2, the J call TRBJ1-1; TRBD1 is a possible D gene (5 bases). The CDR3 spans 15 residues. V was shortened by 6 bases and J by 3 bases, with 17 bases between the two germline ends. Germline V gene data show CDR1 as SNHLY and CDR2 as FYNNEI. The CDR3 region is CASSDEGPNYTEAFF. Here the CDR3 DNA reads TGTGCCAGCAGCGACGAGGGACCGAACTACACTGAAGCTTTCTTT. Complete variable domain (other parts from reference TRBV2 and TRBJ1-1): EPEVTQTPSHQVTQMGQEVILRCVPISNHLYFYWYRQILGQKVEFLVSFYNNEISEKSEIFDDQFSVERPDGSNFTLKIRSTKLEDSAMYFCASSDEGPNYTEAFFGQGTRLTVV.

The chain links TRBV28 to TRBJ1-1; D gene ambiguous. Germline V gene data show CDR1 as MDHEN and CDR2 as SYDVKM. V lost 4 bases, J lost 6 bases, and 6 bases lay in between. This CDR3 is built from 11 residues. The CDR3 region has the DNA TGTGCCAGCAGTTCCACCTCTGAAGCTTTCTTT. It is translated as CASSSTSEAFF.

The chain is built from TRBV5-1 and TRBJ2-7; tentative D call: TRBD2 (6 bases). The CDR3 is 16 residues long. Germline CDR1 reads SGHRS; CDR2 reads YFSETQ. The V end lost 1 base, the J end lost 2 bases, and 16 bases lay between the germline ends. CDR3 amino acids: CASSLYGDFGPYEQYF. CDR3 DNA sequence: TGCGCCAGCAGCTTGTACGGGGACTTTGGGCCCTACGAGCAGTACTTC.

V gene TRBV7-6 combines with J gene TRBJ2-2; 7 bases are a match to TRBD1. The CDR3 length is 16 residues. V was clipped by 2 bases and J by 8 bases; unmatched bases: 11. Germline CDR1 reads SGHVS; CDR2 reads FNYEAQ. The CDR3 DNA sequence: TGTGCCAGCAGCTTATCAGCTTTTCAGGGGGTTGGGGAGCTGTTTTTT. This sequence encodes CASSLSAFQGVGELFF.

In this sample, this clone turned up a few times. The gene calls are TRBV10-3 and TRBJ1-2; 7 bases line up with TRBD1. V dropped 6 bases and J dropped 7; count of bases not matched to a gene: 11. Germline CDR1 is ENHRY and CDR2 is SYGVKD. The CDR3 is 14 amino acids. The CDR3 here is CAIRTGTTTGGYTF. CDR3 coding DNA: TGTGCCATCAGGACAGGGACTACGACGGGTGGCTACACCTTC.

The chain recombines TRBV9 with TRBJ1-4; D is perhaps TRBD1 (5 bases). Trimming took 2 bases from V and 9 from J, leaving 11 bases between them. Germline V gives CDR1 SGDLS, CDR2 YYNGEE. This CDR3 has 13 amino acids. CDR3 region: CASSVDSEKKLFF. CDR3 in DNA: TGTGCCAGCAGCGTCGACAGTGAGAAAAAACTGTTTTTT.

The chain uses TRBV19 and TRBJ1-2; possibly TRBD1 for D (6 bases). Germline V gives CDR1 LNHDA, CDR2 SQIVND (reference sequence). The CDR3 spans 13 residues. V was clipped by 5 bases and J by 4 bases, with 11 bases between them. The CDR3 loop is CASSPQGPYGYTF. The CDR3 nucleotides read TGTGCCAGTAGTCCACAGGGTCCCTATGGCTACACCTTC.

This chain joins TRBV7-3 and TRBJ2-1; 7 positions match TRBD2. V dropped 2 bases and J dropped 9; count of bases not matched to a gene: 1. This CDR3 contains 12 residues. Germline CDR1 SGHTA, CDR2 FQGTGA. DNA for the CDR3: TGTGCCAGCAGCTTAGCGGGAGTTGAGCAGTTCTTC. Its protein is CASSLAGVEQFF.

This chain connects TRBV18 to TRBJ1-1; D may be TRBD1 (6 bases). The V end was cut by 4 bases, the J end by 0 bases, with 15 bases between. This CDR3 has 16 residues. Germline CDR1 reads KGHSH; CDR2 reads LQKENI. The chain's CDR3 is CASSRREGGMNTEAFF. The DNA for the CDR3 is TGTGCCAGCTCACGACGGGAGGGGGGGATGAACACTGAAGCTTTCTTT.

V is TRBV7-3 and J is TRBJ2-3; no reliable D call. The CDR3 contains 13 residues. V was trimmed by 3 bases and J by 5 bases, leaving 9 bases between them. Per germline, CDR1 SGHTA and CDR2 FQGTGA. The CDR3 sequence is CASSFASGDTQYF. The CDR3 DNA reads TGTGCCAGCAGCTTTGCTTCCGGAGATACGCAGTATTTT.

The chain employs TRBV5-1 and TRBJ2-1; weak D call: TRBD2 (7 bases). This CDR3 region has 15 residues. Per germline, CDR1 SGHRS and CDR2 YFSETQ. V lost 0 bases and J lost 4, with 11 bases in between. The CDR3, as DNA: TGCGCCAGCAGCTTGGCCGGGGGGCGGTACAATGAGCAGTTCTTC. Translating gives CASSLAGGRYNEQFF.

A note on this clone: Additional DNA sequences in this sample encode the identical CDR3. The chain recombines TRBV29-1 with TRBJ2-3, with D maybe TRBD1 (5 bases). The germline CDR1 and CDR2 sequences are SQVTM and ANQGSEA. With 4 bases removed from V and 3 bases from J, the gap between germline ends came to 8 bases. The CDR3 contains 12 residues. For the CDR3, the DNA is TGCAGCGTTGCCCAGGGAACAGATACGCAGTATTTT. This codes for CSVAQGTDTQYF.

Only one count was recorded for this clone. CDR3 protein: CASGLGTGLSSPLHF. CDR3 coding DNA: TGCGCCAGCGGTTTAGGGACAGGACTAAGCTCACCCCTCCACTTT. The chain recombines TRBV5-1 with TRBJ1-6, with 8 bases aligning to TRBD1. The trim removed 7 bases at V and 10 bases at J, leaving 13 bases unmatched. This CDR3 is 15 amino acids long. CDR1 and CDR2 (germline): SGHRS, YFSETQ.

This clone appeared a single time. The chain carries TRBV5-1 and TRBJ1-1; 8 nucleotides agree with TRBD1. The CDR3 covers 15 residues. J lost 1 base, V lost 4 bases, and 6 bases had no gene match. Germline CDR1 reads SGHRS; CDR2 reads YFSETQ. CDR3 DNA: TGCGCCAGCAGCCCGGACGGGACAGGGAACACTGAAGCTTTCTTT. Residues: CASSPDGTGNTEAFF.